A selection of T cell receptor beta chains follows, all from one sample in a study of human T cells and chemical hapten exposure. Using its own MiXCR run on the RACE reads, TCRdb lists one record per CDR3 protein. The profile shows fewer than 200,000 distinct CDR3 sequences, 25% to 30% of them singletons. The material sequenced was whole blood, taken in connection with sensitization to the hapten diphenylcyclopropenone (DPC). The origin of the receptors is a woman in her 30s with alopecia areata. Some clones in this sample may be carry-over from other donors' samples. The conserved cysteine and the conserved F or W are not part of the CDR3 here.

10 TRBV29-1 SVGQGLGEQY
9 TRBV6-6 AAGRGGPQH
13 TRBV11-3 ASSRDRMGLGTQY
9 TRBV6-2/TRBV6-3 ACSFGDEQF
11 TRBV5-4 ESRLGTGETQY
13 TRBV28 ASSFLYKGNYEQY
12 TRBV20-1 SASPGLAGVEQF
13 TRBV10-2 ASRTGASGANVLT
14 TRBV28 ASSLLTGGAYNEQF
10 TRBV7-2 VSSQSVTEQF
15 TRBV20-1 SAIGGGLLATAYEQY
13 TRBV2 ASSTPDRSNQPQH
14 TRBV7-2 ASSQAGWQQNTEAF
15 TRBV29-1 SVEAGFTSKGDGGYT
12 TRBV7-2 ASSQEGQGETQY
11 TRBV6-6 ASSPPSVDTQY
10 TRBV6-2/TRBV6-3 ASSIYNQPQH
14 TRBV7-9 ASSPNEGQSLYGYT
15 TRBV28 ASSLFGTGNSNQPQH
12 TRBV5-1 ASSLVVGGSPLH
13 TRBV20-1 SASDPLIGGNEQF
13 TRBV29-1 SVEGTGGGVNEQF
13 TRBV5-1 ASSPGTSSYNEQF
13 TRBV14 ASSQVVGSQETQY
17 TRBV7-9 ASSSYSGTGGVTYNEQF
11 TRBV19 ASNRTPTGPYT
11 TRBV29-1 SVGPSIGNTIY
10 TRBV7-2 ASSFDGTEAF
8 TRBV29-1 SVGGDTQY
11 TRBV2 ASQKQPLYGYT
12 TRBV3-1 ASSRRTDKETQY
11 TRBV29-1 SVGKKSTDTQY
12 TRBV28 ASSLFQRFHEQY
10 TRBV14 ASSQNTLGYT
12 TRBV19 ASSISSRQETQY
12 TRBV7-6 ASSSADGTGELF
11 TRBV10-3 ATSRDLPGEQF
12 TRBV11-2 ASSLGLVNQPQH